Following are 10 T cell receptor beta chains from one sample sequenced in a study of shared clonotypes between healthy human individuals (dated by TCRdb to about 2020). Library method: the immunoSEQ multiplex PCR assay. TCRdb provides this immuneACCESS table in a form limited to in-frame rearrangements. Some clones are lacking; in checked studies, under half of them reflect an unresolved V gene, and why the rest are absent is not known. This sample comprises roughly 810,000 clones, about 96% of them detected only once. Around 0.25% of the sample rests with the top ten. CD8 naive samples consisted of CD45RO-negative cells that were positively selected for CCR7, yielding a CD45RA+CCR7+ population without TemRA cells. The sequenced sample was naive CD8+ T cells sorted from blood. The intended sense of this specimen's cell subset or site label: CD45RA+CCR7+. The receptors stem from a young man in good health.

This clone was seen a single time. The rearrangement links TRBV7-9 to TRBJ1-1, with D possibly matching TRBD1 (5 bases). This CDR3 region has 15 residues. The V and J ends lost 1 base and 5 bases respectively, with 14 bases between them. CDR1 is SEHNR, CDR2 FQNEAQ, per germline (reference sequence). CDR3 nucleotides: TGTGCCAGCAGCTTAGAACGCAGGGTAGAGACTGAAGCTTTCTTT. The encoded protein is CASSLERRVETEAFF.

The chain joins TRBV27 to TRBJ2-7; D is unresolved. V was shortened by 1 base and J by 6 bases, with 13 bases between the two germline ends. The CDR3 spans 14 residues. Germline CDR1 is MNHEY and CDR2 is SMNVEV (reference sequence). The CDR3 nucleotides are TGTGCCAGCAGTTTATGGGGTATTTTGGGCGAGCAGTACTTC. Its translation is CASSLWGILGEQYF.

This chain uses TRBV7-6 with TRBJ1-3; D uncertain. The CDR3 is 14 residues long. The V gene's germline CDR1 is SGHVS and CDR2 FNYEAQ. Trimming removed 5 bases at V and 0 bases at J, with 8 bases between. CDR3 coding DNA: TGTGCCAGCAGCCAAATGTCCTCTGGAAACACCATATATTTT. Its protein product is CASSQMSSGNTIYF.

CDR3 amino acids: CASSLGQGTLSTDTQYF. The CDR3 bases are TGTGCCAGCAGTCTCGGCCAGGGAACTCTTAGCACAGATACGCAGTATTTT. This chain connects TRBV27 to TRBJ2-3; D possibly corresponds to TRBD1 (5 bases). Looked up from germline, CDR1 is MNHEY and CDR2 is SMNVEV (reference sequence). Trimming left V 5 bases short and J 0 bases short, with 18 bases between. The CDR3 runs 17 residues.

The rearrangement links TRBV7-9 to TRBJ2-3; 8 nucleotides agree with TRBD1. The ends lost 2 bases at V and 5 bases at J; junction bases unmatched: 12. CDR1 and CDR2 (germline): SEHNR, FQNEAQ (reference sequence). The CDR3 sequence is 17 residues long. CDR3 bases: TGTGCCAGCAGCTTAACGAAGACAGGGGCGGCGGGAGATACGCAGTATTTT. It codes for CASSLTKTGAAGDTQYF.

In the case of this clone: Additional DNA sequences in this sample encode the identical CDR3. The chain employs TRBV10-2 and TRBJ1-5, with a possible D match to TRBD1 (6 bases). Germline values: CDR1 WSHSY, CDR2 SAAADI. This CDR3 comprises 14 residues. V was pared by 0 bases and J by 4 bases, with 7 bases between. The CDR3 DNA sequence: TGCGCCAGCAGTGAGTCAACAGGGAATCAGCCCCAGCATTTT. This sequence encodes CASSESTGNQPQHF.

The rearrangement links TRBV18 to TRBJ2-3; D ambiguous. The CDR3 runs 13 residues. Per the germline V gene, CDR1 is KGHSH and CDR2 is LQKENI. The V end was cut by 4 bases, the J end by 4 bases, with 9 bases between. The CDR3 nucleotides read TGTGCCAGCTCACGTTCCTCTCCAGATACGCAGTATTTT. This gives the protein CASSRSSPDTQYF.

The V gene is TRBV13, the J gene TRBJ2-3; 8 nucleotides match TRBD1. J lost 4 bases, V lost 3 bases, and 9 bases had no gene match. This CDR3 has 16 residues. The germline V gene has CDR1 PRHDT and CDR2 FYEKMQ (reference sequence). This CDR3 reads CASSFSSGGNPDTQYF. CDR3 DNA: TGTGCCAGCAGCTTCAGTTCAGGGGGCAATCCAGATACGCAGTATTTT. The entire variable domain, with the rest obtained from reference TRBV13 and TRBJ2-3, is as follows: AAGVIQSPRHLIKEKRETATLKCYPIPRHDTVYWYQQGPGQDPQFLISFYEKMQSDKGSIPDRFSAQQFSDYHSELNMSSLELGDSALYFCASSFSSGGNPDTQYFGPGTRLTVL.

The rearrangement joins TRBV9 to TRBJ2-7; D call uncertain. Trimming shortened V by 1 base and J by 3 bases, and 14 bases separated the two germline ends. The CDR3 extends over 15 amino acids. Germline V gene data show CDR1 as SGDLS and CDR2 as YYNGEE. The CDR3 coding sequence is TGTGCCAGCAGCGTACGTACGGAAGTTTTCTACGAGCAGTACTTC. Protein product: CASSVRTEVFYEQYF.

Of note for this clone: An end of the junction differs from the germline gene, which may be a read error. J is TRBJ2-1 and V is TRBV16, with D unclear. CDR1 is KGHSY and CDR2 is FQNENV in the germline V gene. The CDR3 runs to 12 residues. The CDR3 DNA sequence: TGTGCCAGCAGCCACTCCGACAATGAGCAGTTCTTC. Translating it yields CASSHSDNEQFF.